The 8 T cell receptor beta chains given below trace back to one sample, sequenced in a study of regulatory T cells in long-lasting Graves disease. Arm-PCR with iRepertoire HTBI primers amplified the CDR3 regions for these TCR beta libraries. TCRdb independently ran MiXCR on the multiplex PCR reads; one entry per CDR3 protein. The sample includes 350,000 to 500,000 distinct CDR3 sequences, 14% of them seen just once. The sample's time point: newly diagnosed GD, antithyroid drugs for less than 3 months. After RNA was extracted from PBMCs, the TCR library was made from it. The data were also submitted as part of a second study, on T cells in Graves' hyperthyroidism and ophthalmopathy.

The input for sequencing was peripheral blood mononuclear cells (PBMCs), taken at new diagnosis, from a patient treated with antithyroid drugs. The receptor source for this set is a woman aged 45 to 65 with Graves disease.

The sample holds many counts of this clonotype. The V gene is TRBV18, the J gene TRBJ1-3; D remains ambiguous. Germline V gives CDR1 KGHSH, CDR2 LQKENI. Trimming took 4 bases from V and 8 from J, leaving 9 bases between them. This CDR3 has 12 residues. CDR3 amino acids: CASSRTRDTIYF. In DNA, the CDR3 is TGTGCCAGCTCACGAACTAGAGACACCATATATTTT. The complete variable domain, with remaining parts taken from reference TRBV18 and TRBJ1-3, reads NAGVMQNPRHLVRRRGQEARLRCSPMKGHSHVYWYRQLPEEGLKFMVYLQKENIIDESGMPKERFSAEFPKEGPSILRIQQVVRGDSAAYFCASSRTRDTIYFGEGSWLTVV.

V is TRBV4-1 and J is TRBJ2-3; TRBD2 agrees at 7 bases. This CDR3 region has 17 residues. Trimming removed 0 bases from V and 3 bases from J; junction bases left unmatched: 9. Germline values: CDR1 MGHRA, CDR2 YSYEKL. CDR3 residues: CASSQDDLAGVTDTQYF. The DNA for the CDR3 is TGCGCCAGCAGCCAAGATGACCTGGCGGGAGTAACAGATACGCAGTATTTT.

In its sample, this clonotype was seen many times. This chain joins TRBV28 and TRBJ2-7; 7 nucleotides line up with TRBD1. The CDR3 consists of 16 residues. CDR1 is MDHEN, CDR2 SYDVKM, per germline. Trimming removed 7 bases from V and 1 base from J; junction bases left unmatched: 13. As DNA, the CDR3 is TGTGCCAGCACTCCAGTGAGACAGGGTTTGTCCTACGAGCAGTACTTC. Translation: CASTPVRQGLSYEQYF.

This clonotype was seen repeatedly, ten times or more. V and J are TRBV11-2 and TRBJ2-3, with D possibly being TRBD2 (6 bases). The CDR3 is 13 amino acids. CDR1 is SGHAT and CDR2 is FQNNGV in the germline V gene. V lost 7 bases, J lost 3 bases, and 11 bases lay in between. Here the CDR3 reads CASIRTNTDTQYF. The CDR3 DNA follows: TGTGCCAGCATCAGGACTAATACAGATACGCAGTATTTT.

This clonotype was seen a single time. Being one base from a much bigger clone, this may be a read error. The chain recombines TRBV28 with TRBJ2-7; D unclear. Germline CDR1 reads MDHEN; CDR2 reads SYDVKM. The CDR3 length is 14 residues. V was trimmed by 6 bases and J by 7 bases, leaving 19 bases between them. Written as DNA, the CDR3 is TGTGCCAGCAGCACCTATTCAGGCTACAATGAGCAGTACTTC. The encoded protein is CASSTYSGYNEQYF.

This clonotype was found a few times. V is TRBV7-8 and J is TRBJ2-5, with unresolved D. There are 16 residues in the CDR3. Trimming pared 1 base from V and 2 bases from J, leaving 14 bases between. Germline V lookup: CDR1 SGHVS, CDR2 FQNEAQ. The DNA for the CDR3 is TGTGCCAGCAGCTTAGTCCCGGTGGAGAAGCAAGAGACCCAGTACTTC. Amino acid sequence: CASSLVPVEKQETQYF.

This clonotype was detected many times. Possible read error: a much larger clone is one base away. The chain couples TRBV2 to TRBJ2-1; D gene ambiguous. CDR3 length: 13 amino acids. V lost 6 bases, J lost 2 bases, and 8 bases lay in between. Germline lookup yields CDR1 SNHLY and CDR2 FYNNEI. For the CDR3, the DNA is TGTGCCAGCAGACTGGAGACCTACAATGAGCAGTTCTTC. Residues: CASRLETYNEQFF.

This clonotype was counted ten times or more. The chain employs TRBV10-1 and TRBJ2-7; D possibly corresponds to TRBD1 (5 bases). The CDR3 spans 15 residues. Germline V gene sequence: CDR1 WNHNN, CDR2 SYGVQD (reference sequence). V was shortened by 4 bases and J by 5 bases, with 18 bases between the two germline ends. CDR3 nucleotide sequence: TGCGCCAGCAGTGCACAGGCGACCACATTCAACGAGCAGTACTTC. Protein product: CASSAQATTFNEQYF.